This entry is about one T cell receptor (beta chain). There is no known antigen for this receptor. Nothing much larger sits one base from this clone, and base qualities are not available. The entry originates in a study of cytomegalovirus exposure and HLA in healthy donors (dated by TCRdb to about 2017). In the study overall: An earlier analysis of roughly 570 of the donors reported 250 to 350 Gb of sequence data and some 110 million unique TCR beta sequences obtained from about 179 million T cells. All discovery cohort repertoires had been generated using a single sequencing platform. The number of typed donors differed by locus: about 620-640 for A, B, C, DRB1 and DQB1; some 540 for DQA1; roughly 600 for DPA1; and roughly 470 for DPB1. The aim of the study was to test whether cataloging public T cell receptors could identify signatures of past pathogen exposure. Besides the first cohort of about 730 subjects, a separate validation cohort made up of over 95 different subjects was used. Using immunosequencing, the study profiled T cell repertoires from about 610 subjects and related those repertoires to cytomegalovirus serostatus. Roughly five DR-DQ haplotypes were treated as single units for association and clustering because of strong linkage in the cohort. On average, around 200,000 unique TCR beta nucleotide sequences were sequenced per donor among a few hundred genotyped donors of the cohort, with 15% to 20% of those sequences being non-productive. About 330 gigabases of sequencing data and approximately 91 million unique TCR sequences made up an early release that covered some 640 HLA-typed donors. Class I and class II HLA loci were covered by the typing at four-digit resolution. Among the approximately 400 genotyped donors, approximately 81% belonged to the genetic ancestry cluster associated with self-reported Caucasian donors. A later genetic analysis used genome-wide SNP genotypes for about 65% of the 666 donors, treating that subset as a discovery cohort. To predict cytomegalovirus infection status, the study brought together high-throughput TCR immunosequencing, statistical association of individual TCRs with disease status, and machine learning. The later analysis used no new phenotypic data to find candidate immune exposures, relying instead on TCR beta sequences and their occurrence across donors. Donor age, sex, ethnicity and CMV serostatus were compiled alongside the repertoire data. A later analysis re-analyzed previously published TCR beta repertoires from roughly 600 donors and added high-resolution HLA genotyping to study TCR occurrence patterns. In an earlier analysis of 500 to 650 of the donors, high-throughput TCR beta sequencing was used to judge whether each TCR beta V gene segment behaved as functional or pseudogenic.

Receptor amplification or capture employed the immunoSEQ multiplex PCR assay. For the multiplex PCR, a mixture combining 60 forward primers for TCR Vbeta segments and 13 reverse primers for TCR Jbeta segments was used. Amplification of the CDR3 region of rearranged TCR beta genes was performed with a multiplex PCR assay on genomic DNA. Amplified TCR beta libraries were sequenced as 87-base-pair reads on the Illumina HiSeq System. Regarding the original processing steps: In a later analysis, tens of millions of unique TCR beta chains were counted across the 666 repertoires, and approximately 11 million of these chains were shared by at least two donors. A nearest-neighbor algorithm error-corrected the raw reads and collapsed the reads into unique sequences, merging closely related sequences to remove PCR and sequencing errors. Alignment of CDR3 sequences to IMGT reference sequences was used to assign V, D and J gene segments. For a sequence to be retained, a match of at least six nucleotides was required to both a V gene segment and a J gene segment. Rearrangements were called productive when the CDR3 lacked stop codons and stayed in frame with V and J; all others were non-productive. Following IMGT convention, CDR3 was defined as the stretch from the second conserved V-encoded cysteine up to the conserved J-encoded phenylalanine. In an earlier analysis of around 600 of the donors, sequences lacking an unambiguous match to a single V gene segment were excluded. In an earlier analysis of approximately 610 of the donors, V segments were called functional above 56.7% productive rearrangements and were called segregating when the between-donor standard deviation exceeded 5%. A statistical classification framework was built to diagnose cytomegalovirus status from the catalog of TCR beta chain sequences. A later analysis assigned V and J genes by comparing TCR nucleotide sequences with IMGT/GENE-DB human TR gene sequences. The TCRdist pipeline was used in a later analysis to assign CDR3 sequences and most-parsimonious VDJ recombination scenarios. In a later analysis, each TCR beta chain was defined by its CDR3 amino acid sequence together with its V-gene family, and reads without a unique V-gene family were excluded. In a later analysis, 500 to 650 highly shared, low-generation-probability nucleotide sequences were removed to address suspected cross-contamination and a sequencing artifact. In a later analysis, a clonal expansion index was calculated for each public chain from normalized within-repertoire ranks of inferred template counts. Generation probabilities in a later analysis came from a VDJ recombination model fitted to out-of-frame rearrangements, and those results were checked against IGoR. A later analysis scored TCR-TCR, TCR-HLA and TCR-CMV co-occurrence with hypergeometric tests, applying a repertoire-size bias correction to TCR pairs. A later analysis estimated false discovery rates by permuting HLA or CMV assignments 20 times. A later analysis grouped co-occurring TCRs with DBSCAN, adding TCRdist sequence similarity when clustering within HLA-allele-positive subsets. Co-occurrence clustering excluded repertoires with fewer than 30,000 or more than 120,000 public chains, plus five with anomalous nucleotide sharing. TCRdb took over this immuneACCESS table, retaining in-frame rearrangements with V and J assigned. Such tables are incomplete; in checked studies, under half of the missing clones stem from an unresolved V gene, and the remainder is unexplained. That table gives V, J and clone size, and the DNA gave D and trimming. The table for this sample lists 110,000 to 150,000 clones; 75% to 90% of them were counted only once. The ten largest clonotypes hold 4.5% of the sample.

In total, around 600 healthy bone marrow donors made up the cohort. All cohort members were sampled while nominally healthy, although unrecorded immune exposures were likely present. The donor was CMV seronegative and belonged to the group of 350 or so seronegative cohort members. Every donor gave a peripheral blood sample, and the peripheral blood mononuclear cells from that sample were used for TCR beta sequencing. Genomic DNA extraction from the blood cell samples was performed with the Qiagen DNeasy Blood Extraction Kit. Study-wide conclusions, independent of this receptor: A later analysis found that TCR association rates varied across HLA loci, with DRB1 alleles showing the most associated TCRs and HLA-C alleles the fewest. The study gave a list of more than 150 TCR beta chains associated with cytomegalovirus. A later analysis associated 16,951 TCR beta sequences with specific HLA alleles at a false discovery rate of 0.05. The presence/absence analyses assumed that sequencing depth was roughly uniform across donors, and that assumption may not be true. Because counts were too low, 15 to 20 rarely observed V segments, including chromosome 9 orphons, were left out of the earlier analysis of some 600 of the donors. In an earlier analysis of some 540 of the donors, most TCR beta V segments appeared in productive rearrangements about 90% or about 30% of the time, broadly matching IMGT annotations. Most CMV-associated TCR beta chains appeared to be HLA-restricted in a later analysis, and the HLA associations seemed to be driven largely by CMV exposure. According to a later genetic analysis, donors in an Asian-associated ancestry cluster had fewer N-insertions in productive TCRs than the roughly 660-donor mean. A further reported finding was that TCR beta sequences accurately predicted the HLA-A and HLA-B alleles for most subjects in the first cohort. An association between a missense DCLRE1C variant and V-gene and J-gene trimming of TCR beta chains was found in a later genetic analysis and replicated in an independent cohort. Because HLA typing was unavailable for some donors at each locus, only the typed subset was used in association tests. Correlated functional status among segregating V segments might reflect linkage disequilibrium, but an unknown experimental factor could not be ruled out. A later analysis found that HLA-associated TCR beta chains were more clonally expanded and had lower generation probabilities than equally common non-associated chains. A cluster of highly shared sequence variants was judged likely to represent a technical artifact of the sequencing pipeline. According to the authors, the approach could potentially be generalized to other disease states and immunological phenotypes. Cytomegalovirus status was reported to be diagnosed by the classifier with high specificity and sensitivity in both the original and validation cohorts. Only TCR beta chains were sequenced in this cohort, and the absence of alpha or paired-chain data limited detectable features. For the cohort, immune exposure information was limited to CMV serostatus. Most TCR sequences were seen in very few donors, while some public TCRs were found in many individuals. A later analysis reported that several top co-occurrence clusters appeared linked to parvovirus B19, influenza, CMV and Epstein-Barr virus. In vitro tests confirmed that a few of the cytomegalovirus-associated TCR beta chains recognize cytomegalovirus antigens. When HLA alleles, especially DR and DQ, strongly co-occurred, TCR associations were difficult to assign to individual alleles.

The receptor was derived from a man aged 35 to 55 in good health and CMV-seronegative. Sequencing input: PBMCs.

The DNA is TGTGCCAGCAGCCACTCGCGGGGGATGGAAGAGACCCAGTACTTC. It specifies CASSHSRGMEETQYF. The chain is made from TRBV14 and TRBJ2-5; 7 middle bases align to TRBD2. Ends trimmed: V by 3 bases, J by 3 bases; bases unmatched to a gene: 7. The CDR3 measures 15 amino acids from cysteine to phenylalanine. Of all the DNA, just the CDR3 is kept, 45 bases in frame from base 1. Based on the germline V gene, the CDR1 and CDR2 sequences are SGHDN and FVKESK.